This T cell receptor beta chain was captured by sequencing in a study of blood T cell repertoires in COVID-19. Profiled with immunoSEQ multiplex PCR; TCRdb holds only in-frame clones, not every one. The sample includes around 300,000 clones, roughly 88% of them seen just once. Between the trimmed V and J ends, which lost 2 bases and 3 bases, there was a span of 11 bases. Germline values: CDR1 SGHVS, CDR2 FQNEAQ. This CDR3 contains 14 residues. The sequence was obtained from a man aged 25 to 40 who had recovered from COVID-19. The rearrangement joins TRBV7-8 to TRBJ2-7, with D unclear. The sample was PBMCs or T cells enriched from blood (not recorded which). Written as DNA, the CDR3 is TGTGCCAGCAGCTTATCCCACCAGGTCTACGAGCAGTACTTC. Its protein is CASSLSHQVYEQYF.